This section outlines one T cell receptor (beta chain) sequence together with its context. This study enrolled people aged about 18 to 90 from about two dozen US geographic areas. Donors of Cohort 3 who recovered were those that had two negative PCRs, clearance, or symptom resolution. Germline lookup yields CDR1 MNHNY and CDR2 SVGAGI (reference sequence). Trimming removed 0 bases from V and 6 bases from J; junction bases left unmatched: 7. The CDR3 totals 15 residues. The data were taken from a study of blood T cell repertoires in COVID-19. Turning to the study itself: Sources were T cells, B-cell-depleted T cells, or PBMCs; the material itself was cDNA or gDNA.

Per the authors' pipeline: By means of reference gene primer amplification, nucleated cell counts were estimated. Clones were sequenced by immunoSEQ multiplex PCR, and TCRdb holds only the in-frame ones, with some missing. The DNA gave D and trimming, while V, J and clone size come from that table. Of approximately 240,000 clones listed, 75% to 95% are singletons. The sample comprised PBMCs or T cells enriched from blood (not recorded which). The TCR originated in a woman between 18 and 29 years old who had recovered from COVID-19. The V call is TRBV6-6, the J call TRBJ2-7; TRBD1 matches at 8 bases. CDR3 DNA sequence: TGTGCCAGCAGTTACTCGTGGACAGGGCTCTCCGAGCAGTACTTC. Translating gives CASSYSWTGLSEQYF.